A selection of T cell receptor beta chains follows, all from one sample in a study of control samples from healthy donors and cancer patients. Assay: immunoSEQ multiplex PCR; the TCRdb copy retains only in-frame clones and omits some. The data show about 28,000 clones, 90% to 95% seen once. The sequenced material came from PBMCs. The origin of the receptors is a man in his fifties or sixties with lung cancer. CDR3s include the opening cysteine and the closing phenylalanine or tryptophan. Each record gives: V gene, J gene, D gene, clone size, CDR3 DNA, CDR3 protein. The D gene is left open where the match is weak. Expanded clones are given a class, and other clones once, few, many or no size at all.

v_gene: TRBV27; j_gene: TRBJ1-1; d_gene: TRBD1; abundance: once; CDR3nt: TGTGCCAGCAGACAGGGGGCGGTGACTGAAGCTTTCTTT; CDR3aa: CASRQGAVTEAFF
v_gene: TRBV5-8; j_gene: TRBJ2-3; d_gene: -; abundance: -; CDR3nt: TGTGCCAGCAGCTCCGGGACCTGGAAAGATACGCAGTATTTT; CDR3aa: CASSSGTWKDTQYF
v_gene: TRBV5-4; j_gene: TRBJ1-4; d_gene: -; abundance: -; CDR3nt: TGTGCCAGCAGCCGCTGGTCTGTGGGAAATGAAAAACTGTTTTTT; CDR3aa: CASSRWSVGNEKLFF
v_gene: TRBV15; j_gene: TRBJ1-3; d_gene: -; abundance: -; CDR3nt: TGTGCCACCAGCAGAGCGGTCGTCTCTGGAAACACCATATATTTT; CDR3aa: CATSRAVVSGNTIYF
v_gene: TRBV6-5; j_gene: TRBJ2-5; d_gene: TRBD1; abundance: -; CDR3nt: TGTGCCAGCATGCGGACAGGGGGCCTGGAGACCCAGTACTTC; CDR3aa: CASMRTGGLETQYF
v_gene: TRBV3-1/TRBV3-2; j_gene: TRBJ1-1; d_gene: -; abundance: -; CDR3nt: TGTGCCAGCAGCCCAAGGGCCACTGAAGCTTTCTTT; CDR3aa: CASSPRATEAFF
v_gene: TRBV7-2; j_gene: TRBJ2-5; d_gene: -; abundance: -; CDR3nt: TGTGCCAGCAGCCTTCTGAGCCAAGAGACCCAGTACTTC; CDR3aa: CASSLLSQETQYF
v_gene: TRBV24-1; j_gene: TRBJ1-3; d_gene: -; abundance: -; CDR3nt: TGTGCCACCAGTGATAGGCGCTCTGGAAACACCATATATTTT; CDR3aa: CATSDRRSGNTIYF
v_gene: TRBV11-1; j_gene: TRBJ2-5; d_gene: TRBD2; abundance: -; CDR3nt: TGTGCCAGCAGCGAAGGTAGCGGGGCTAACCAAGAGACCCAGTACTTC; CDR3aa: CASSEGSGANQETQYF
v_gene: TRBV3-1/TRBV3-2; j_gene: TRBJ1-6; d_gene: -; abundance: few; CDR3nt: TGTGCCAGCAGCCATTTGGCCCCTTTAGATTCACCCCTCCACTTT; CDR3aa: CASSHLAPLDSPLHF
v_gene: TRBV6-5; j_gene: TRBJ1-3; d_gene: -; abundance: -; CDR3nt: TGTGCCAGCAGCCAAGGGGGCTCTGGAAACACCATATATTTT; CDR3aa: CASSQGGSGNTIYF
v_gene: TRBV3-1/TRBV3-2; j_gene: TRBJ1-4; d_gene: -; abundance: few; CDR3nt: TGTGCCAGCAGCCAGTCCCTCCAAGAAAAACTGTTTTTT; CDR3aa: CASSQSLQEKLFF
v_gene: TRBV28; j_gene: TRBJ2-2; d_gene: -; abundance: -; CDR3nt: TGTGCCAGCAGTCTTAACACCGGGGAGCTGTTTTTT; CDR3aa: CASSLNTGELFF
v_gene: TRBV29-1; j_gene: TRBJ1-4; d_gene: -; abundance: -; CDR3nt: TGCAGCGTTGGGTTTGCGGGACATCGAGATGAAAAACTGTTTTTT; CDR3aa: CSVGFAGHRDEKLFF
v_gene: TRBV6-2/TRBV6-3; j_gene: TRBJ1-2; d_gene: TRBD1; abundance: -; CDR3nt: TGTGCCAGCAGCCCGGGACAGAACTATGGCTACACCTTC; CDR3aa: CASSPGQNYGYTF
v_gene: TRBV3-1/TRBV3-2; j_gene: TRBJ2-3; d_gene: -; abundance: -; CDR3nt: TGTGCCAGCACCCGGATGGGGCTCCCGCAGTATTTT; CDR3aa: CASTRMGLPQYF
v_gene: TRBV3-1/TRBV3-2; j_gene: TRBJ1-1; d_gene: -; abundance: -; CDR3nt: TGTGCCAGCAGCCGGGGGGAGAACACTGAAGCTTTCTTT; CDR3aa: CASSRGENTEAFF
v_gene: TRBV19; j_gene: TRBJ1-2; d_gene: -; abundance: -; CDR3nt: TGTGCCAGTAGTCGAATGAGGACATTAGGGGATGGCTACACCTTC; CDR3aa: CASSRMRTLGDGYTF
v_gene: TRBV18; j_gene: TRBJ1-1; d_gene: TRBD1; abundance: -; CDR3nt: TGTGCCAGCTCACGGACAGGGTATGTGAACACTGAAGCTTTCTTT; CDR3aa: CASSRTGYVNTEAFF
v_gene: TRBV10-1; j_gene: TRBJ1-6; d_gene: -; abundance: -; CDR3nt: TGCGCCAGCAGTGGGACTTTTAATTCACCCCTCCACTTT; CDR3aa: CASSGTFNSPLHF
v_gene: TRBV4-3; j_gene: TRBJ2-5; d_gene: TRBD2; abundance: -; CDR3nt: TGCGCCAGCAGCCAAGAGCGGGGGGGCCAAGAGACCCAGTACTTC; CDR3aa: CASSQERGGQETQYF
v_gene: TRBV5-1; j_gene: TRBJ2-3; d_gene: -; abundance: -; CDR3nt: TGCGCCAGCAGCACCGGGGTTGCGTCAGATACGCAGTATTTT; CDR3aa: CASSTGVASDTQYF
v_gene: TRBV6-2/TRBV6-3; j_gene: TRBJ1-2; d_gene: TRBD1; abundance: -; CDR3nt: TGTGCCAGCAGTCACGGACAGGTCTATGGCTACACCTTC; CDR3aa: CASSHGQVYGYTF
v_gene: TRBV29-1; j_gene: TRBJ2-7; d_gene: -; abundance: -; CDR3nt: TGCAGCGTTAAACAGGGAACCCACGAGCAGTACTTC; CDR3aa: CSVKQGTHEQYF
v_gene: TRBV7-2; j_gene: TRBJ1-5; d_gene: -; abundance: -; CDR3nt: TGTGCCAGCAGCTTAGGCAGCAATGATCAGCCCCAGCATTTT; CDR3aa: CASSLGSNDQPQHF
v_gene: TRBV2; j_gene: TRBJ1-2; d_gene: TRBD1; abundance: few; CDR3nt: TGTGCCAGCAGTGTGGCCAGGGGGCGTGTTGATGGCTACACCTTC; CDR3aa: CASSVARGRVDGYTF
v_gene: TRBV6-1; j_gene: TRBJ1-1; d_gene: -; abundance: -; CDR3nt: TGTGCCAGCAGTGAAGTGACTTTAATGAACACTGAAGCTTTCTTT; CDR3aa: CASSEVTLMNTEAFF
v_gene: TRBV7-3; j_gene: TRBJ2-2; d_gene: -; abundance: -; CDR3nt: TGTGCCAGCAGCTTAGGGGGGGCCCCTCGTACCGGGGAGCTGTTTTTT; CDR3aa: CASSLGGAPRTGELFF
v_gene: TRBV5-4; j_gene: TRBJ1-4; d_gene: TRBD1; abundance: -; CDR3nt: TGTGCCAGCAGCTACAGACAGGGCCAGGGGGAAAAACTGTTTTTT; CDR3aa: CASSYRQGQGEKLFF
v_gene: TRBV9; j_gene: TRBJ2-3; d_gene: -; abundance: -; CDR3nt: TGTGCCAGCAGCGCACATCAGGGGGAGGGTACAGATACGCAGTATTTT; CDR3aa: CASSAHQGEGTDTQYF
v_gene: TRBV7-2; j_gene: TRBJ2-5; d_gene: TRBD2; abundance: -; CDR3nt: TGTGCCAGCAGCTTAGTAGGGACTAGCGGGGGGGCCGCCGAGACCCAGTACTTC; CDR3aa: CASSLVGTSGGAAETQYF
v_gene: TRBV7-9; j_gene: TRBJ2-2; d_gene: -; abundance: -; CDR3nt: TGTGCCAGCAGCTTGGGTAGCGAGGGCACCGGGGAGCTGTTTTTT; CDR3aa: CASSLGSEGTGELFF
v_gene: TRBV5-1; j_gene: TRBJ1-5; d_gene: -; abundance: once; CDR3nt: TGCGCCAGCAGCTCTGGAGGGGGCAATCAGCCCCAGCATTTT; CDR3aa: CASSSGGGNQPQHF
v_gene: TRBV7-9; j_gene: TRBJ1-1; d_gene: -; abundance: -; CDR3nt: TGTGCCAGCAGCCCGATGACAGGCTCTGAAGCTTTCTTT; CDR3aa: CASSPMTGSEAFF
v_gene: TRBV6-6; j_gene: TRBJ2-2; d_gene: -; abundance: -; CDR3nt: TGTGCCAGCAGTCGGGACGGGGGTAGAGGGAGTGTCGCAGGGGAGCTGTTTTTT; CDR3aa: CASSRDGGRGSVAGELFF
v_gene: TRBV27; j_gene: TRBJ1-2; d_gene: TRBD1; abundance: -; CDR3nt: TGTGCCAGCCGACTCCTAGGGGGCGAAAACTATGGCTACACCTTC; CDR3aa: CASRLLGGENYGYTF
v_gene: TRBV11-2; j_gene: TRBJ1-6; d_gene: TRBD1; abundance: -; CDR3nt: TGTGCCAGCAGCTTCCAAGGGGGCGTCCCCCTCCACTTT; CDR3aa: CASSFQGGVPLHF
v_gene: TRBV18; j_gene: TRBJ1-2; d_gene: TRBD1; abundance: -; CDR3nt: TGTGCCAGCTCACCACCCGGGACAGGGAACGGCTACACCTTC; CDR3aa: CASSPPGTGNGYTF
v_gene: TRBV4-1; j_gene: TRBJ2-1; d_gene: TRBD1; abundance: -; CDR3nt: TGCGCCAGCAGCCAAGATCGAGGGGAACAGGGGGACAATGAGCAGTTCTTC; CDR3aa: CASSQDRGEQGDNEQFF
v_gene: TRBV28; j_gene: TRBJ1-3; d_gene: TRBD1; abundance: -; CDR3nt: TGTGCCAGCAGGCCCGGGACAGGGGTATTTGGAAACACCATATATTTT; CDR3aa: CASRPGTGVFGNTIYF
v_gene: TRBV11-2; j_gene: TRBJ1-2; d_gene: -; abundance: -; CDR3nt: TGTGCCAGCAGCAGGGGCAACGATGGCTACACCTTC; CDR3aa: CASSRGNDGYTF
v_gene: TRBV7-9; j_gene: TRBJ2-3; d_gene: TRBD2; abundance: -; CDR3nt: TGTGCCAGCAGCCGGACTAGCGGGACAGATACGCAGTATTTT; CDR3aa: CASSRTSGTDTQYF
v_gene: TRBV6-4; j_gene: TRBJ2-1; d_gene: -; abundance: -; CDR3nt: TGTGCCAGCAGTGACTATCTCGGGGGTGAGCAGTTCTTC; CDR3aa: CASSDYLGGEQFF
v_gene: TRBV19; j_gene: TRBJ2-2; d_gene: -; abundance: -; CDR3nt: TGTGCCAGTAGTATAGGATACAGGAACACCGGGGAGCTGTTTTTT; CDR3aa: CASSIGYRNTGELFF
v_gene: TRBV2; j_gene: TRBJ2-7; d_gene: -; abundance: -; CDR3nt: TGTGCCAGCACCCAAGCGGACTCCTACGAGCAGTACTTC; CDR3aa: CASTQADSYEQYF
v_gene: TRBV5-8; j_gene: TRBJ2-5; d_gene: TRBD2; abundance: -; CDR3nt: TGTGCCAGCAGCTTATGGACTAGCGGGGGGCGAGAGACCCAGTACTTC; CDR3aa: CASSLWTSGGRETQYF
v_gene: TRBV14; j_gene: TRBJ2-6; d_gene: -; abundance: -; CDR3nt: TGTGCCAGCAGCCAAGCTAGGGGCGCCGGGGCCAACGTCCTGACTTTC; CDR3aa: CASSQARGAGANVLTF
v_gene: TRBV7-2; j_gene: TRBJ1-3; d_gene: TRBD1; abundance: -; CDR3nt: TGTGCCAGCACCCCCCAGGGGGCGAGCTCTGGAAACACCATATATTTT; CDR3aa: CASTPQGASSGNTIYF
v_gene: TRBV5-6; j_gene: TRBJ1-1; d_gene: -; abundance: -; CDR3nt: TGTGCCAGCAGCTTGGTTCCGGAGACTGAAGCTTTCTTT; CDR3aa: CASSLVPETEAFF
v_gene: TRBV4-3; j_gene: TRBJ1-2; d_gene: -; abundance: -; CDR3nt: TGCGCCAGCAGCCATCCGGGGGTTTGGGACTATGGCTACACCTTC; CDR3aa: CASSHPGVWDYGYTF
v_gene: TRBV5-8; j_gene: TRBJ1-1; d_gene: TRBD1; abundance: -; CDR3nt: TGTGCCAGCAGCTTTATCCCGGCAACTCGGAGACAGGGAGAAGCTTTCTTT; CDR3aa: CASSFIPATRRQGEAFF
v_gene: TRBV10-2; j_gene: TRBJ1-1; d_gene: -; abundance: -; CDR3nt: TGCGCCAGCAGTGAGCCCGGGGTGGGCAGGAACACTGAAGCTTTCTTT; CDR3aa: CASSEPGVGRNTEAFF
v_gene: TRBV27; j_gene: TRBJ2-3; d_gene: -; abundance: -; CDR3nt: TGTGCCAGCAGTTTAGGGGATACGCAGTATTTT; CDR3aa: CASSLGDTQYF
v_gene: TRBV25-1; j_gene: TRBJ1-2; d_gene: TRBD1; abundance: -; CDR3nt: TGTGCCAGCAGTGCGCAGGGGGCGGGCTATGGCTACACCTTC; CDR3aa: CASSAQGAGYGYTF